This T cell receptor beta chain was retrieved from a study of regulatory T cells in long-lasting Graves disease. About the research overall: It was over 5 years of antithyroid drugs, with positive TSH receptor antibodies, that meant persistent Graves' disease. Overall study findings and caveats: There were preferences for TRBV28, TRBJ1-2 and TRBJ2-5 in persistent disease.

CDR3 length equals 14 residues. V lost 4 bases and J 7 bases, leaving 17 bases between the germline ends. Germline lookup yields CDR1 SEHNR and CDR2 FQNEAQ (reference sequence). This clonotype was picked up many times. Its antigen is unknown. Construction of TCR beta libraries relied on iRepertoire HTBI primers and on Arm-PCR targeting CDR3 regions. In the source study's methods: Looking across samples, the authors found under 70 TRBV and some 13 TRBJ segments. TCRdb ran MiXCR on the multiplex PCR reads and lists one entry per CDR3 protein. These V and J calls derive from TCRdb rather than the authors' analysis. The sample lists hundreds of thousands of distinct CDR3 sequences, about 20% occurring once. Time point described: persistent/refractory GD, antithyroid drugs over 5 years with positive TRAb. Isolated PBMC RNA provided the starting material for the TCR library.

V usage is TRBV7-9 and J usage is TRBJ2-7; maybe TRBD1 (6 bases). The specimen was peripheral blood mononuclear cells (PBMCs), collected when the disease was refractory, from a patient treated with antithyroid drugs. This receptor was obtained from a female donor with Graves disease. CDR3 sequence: CASSSKTGSREQYF. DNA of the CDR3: TGTGCCAGCAGCTCGAAGACAGGATCTAGGGAGCAGTACTTC.